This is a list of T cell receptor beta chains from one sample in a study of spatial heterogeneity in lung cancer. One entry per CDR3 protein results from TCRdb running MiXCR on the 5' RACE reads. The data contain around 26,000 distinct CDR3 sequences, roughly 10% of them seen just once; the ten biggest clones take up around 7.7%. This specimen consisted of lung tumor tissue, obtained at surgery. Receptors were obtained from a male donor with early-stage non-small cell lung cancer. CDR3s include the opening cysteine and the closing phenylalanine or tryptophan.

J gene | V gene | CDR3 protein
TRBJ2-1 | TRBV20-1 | CSGKGGYNEQFF
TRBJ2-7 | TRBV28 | CASSLRQLVAYEQYF
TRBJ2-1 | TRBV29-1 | CSVGSGNEQFF
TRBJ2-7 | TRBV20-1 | CSAPGLAGRGDEQYF
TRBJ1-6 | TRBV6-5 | CASSYSPGVSDSPLHF
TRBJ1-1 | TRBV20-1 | CSAKEVTEAFF
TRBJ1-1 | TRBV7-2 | CASSSQQATEAFF
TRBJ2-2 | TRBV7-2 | CASSSHANTGELFF
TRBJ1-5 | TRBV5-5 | CASSSLGQSNQPQHF
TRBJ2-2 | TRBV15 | CATSRDRGPSGELFF
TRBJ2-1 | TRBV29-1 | CSVDVAGLYNEQFF
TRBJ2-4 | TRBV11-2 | CASEGTGTDKNIQYF
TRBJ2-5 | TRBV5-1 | CASSLKWGQETQYF
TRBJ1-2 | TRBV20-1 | CSAREAGPYGYTF
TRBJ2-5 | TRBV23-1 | CASGPGTEQETQYF
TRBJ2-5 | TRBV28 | CASSPGLETQYF
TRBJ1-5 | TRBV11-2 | CASSSQGESQPQHF
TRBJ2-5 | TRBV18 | CASSQVSGRGSFHETQYF
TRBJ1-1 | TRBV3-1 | CASFAATEAFF
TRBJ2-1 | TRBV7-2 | CASSLGPRRNEQFF
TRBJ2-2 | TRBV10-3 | CAISTTGQLNTGELFF
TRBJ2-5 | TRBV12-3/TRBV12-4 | CASSFSAERPQETQYF
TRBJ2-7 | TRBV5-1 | CASRATREQYF
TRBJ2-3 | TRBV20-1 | CSASKGGPDTDTQYF
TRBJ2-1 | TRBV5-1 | CASSRQGHNEQFF
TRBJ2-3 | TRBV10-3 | CAISDLGAQDTQYF
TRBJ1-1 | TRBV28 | CATVNGNTEAFF
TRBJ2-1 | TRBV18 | CASSSLGEQFF
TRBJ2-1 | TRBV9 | CASSVGREQFF
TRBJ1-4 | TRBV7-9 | CASSSTREKLFF
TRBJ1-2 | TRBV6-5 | CATGLQEHYGYTF
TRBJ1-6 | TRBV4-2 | CASSQDLRGDGTLHF
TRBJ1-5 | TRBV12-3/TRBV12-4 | CASSLAQGGNQPQHF
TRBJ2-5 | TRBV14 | CASSQNRGQETQYF
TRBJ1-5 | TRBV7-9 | CASSLRIVGNQPQHF
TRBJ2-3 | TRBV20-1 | CSALQRGRSTDTQYF
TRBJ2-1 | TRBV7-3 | CASTLGGLNEQFF
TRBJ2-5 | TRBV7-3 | CASSLAGVGETQYF
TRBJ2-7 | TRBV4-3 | CASSQGGGLTGEQYF
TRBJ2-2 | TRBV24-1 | CATSDLPGTGIGELFF
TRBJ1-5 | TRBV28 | CASKEGTKGPQHF
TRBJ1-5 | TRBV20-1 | CSALRGVADYSNQPQHF
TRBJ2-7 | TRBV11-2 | CASSSEVREQYF
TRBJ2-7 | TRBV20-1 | CSAITSGRWDEQYF
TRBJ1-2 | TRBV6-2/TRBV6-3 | CASSDWNYGYTF